Listed below are T cell receptor beta chains from one sample, sequenced in a study of shared clonotypes between healthy human individuals. The repertoire was sequenced with immunoSEQ multiplex PCR; TCRdb's copy has only in-frame clones and lacks some. The sample includes some 1.5 million clones, approximately 96% of them seen just once. Specimen: naive CD4+ T cells sorted from blood. Receptors originate from a man aged 30-40 years in good health. The CDR3 runs from the conserved cysteine through the conserved F or W. Each record gives: D gene, J gene, CDR3 length, clone size, V gene, CDR3 DNA, CDR3 protein. The D gene is left open where the match is weak. Clone size is given for some rows only: seen once, a few or many times, or a class if the clone is expanded.

>TRBD2|TRBJ2-5|13|.|TRBV11-3
TGTGCCAGCAGCCCGGAAGCGGGGGAGACCCAGTACTTC
CASSPEAGETQYF
>.|TRBJ2-1|13|.|TRBV14
TGTGCCAGCAGCCAGAGCTCCTACAATGAGCAGTTCTTC
CASSQSSYNEQFF
>.|TRBJ1-4|15|.|TRBV5-4
TGTGCCAGCAGCCGTCGGGGGGGAGCTAATGAAAAACTGTTTTTT
CASSRRGGANEKLFF
>.|TRBJ1-1|14|once|TRBV5-1
TGCGCCAGCAGACCAAAAAATGGACACGGTGAAGCTTTCTTT
CASRPKNGHGEAFF
>.|TRBJ2-2|15|.|TRBV12-5
TGTGCTAGTGGTTTGGGAGGGACGAACACCGGGGAGCTGTTTTTT
CASGLGGTNTGELFF
>TRBD1|TRBJ2-5|17|.|TRBV27
TGTGCCAGCAGTTTCCAACCGGGACAGGAATTTATCCAGACCCAGTACTTC
CASSFQPGQEFIQTQYF
>.|TRBJ2-6|17|.|TRBV25-1
TGTGCCAGCAGTGAATATGGAGGGAGCTCTGGGGCCAACGTCCTGACTTTC
CASSEYGGSSGANVLTF
>.|TRBJ1-5|12|.|TRBV19
TGTGCCAGTCGTGGGGGCAATCAGCCCCAGCATTTT
CASRGGNQPQHF
>.|TRBJ2-7|14|.|TRBV6-5
TGTGCCAGCAGTTACTCAGCGGGTTCCTACGAGCAGTACTTC
CASSYSAGSYEQYF
>.|TRBJ2-1|17|.|TRBV11-1
TGTGCCAGCAGCTTAGAAAGCGGAGGGGGTCGATTCAATGAGCAGTTCTTC
CASSLESGGGRFNEQFF
>TRBD2|TRBJ2-1|15|.|TRBV7-9
TGTGCCAGCAGCTTCCTTAGCGGGAGCTACAATGAGCAGTTCTTC
CASSFLSGSYNEQFF
>.|TRBJ2-7|11|once|TRBV5-1
TGCGCCAGCAGCTTAGGGGGGGTGCAGTACTTC
CASSLGGVQYF
>.|TRBJ2-1|16|.|TRBV5-6
TGTGCCAGCAGCCCGCGAAGACGCGGACCCTACAATGAGCAGTTCTTC
CASSPRRRGPYNEQFF
>.|TRBJ2-2|14|.|TRBV2
TGTGCCAGCAACAGGCAGGGGCGGACCGGGGAGCTGTTTTTT
CASNRQGRTGELFF
>.|TRBJ2-3|14|.|TRBV5-1
TGCGCCAGCAGCTTGGATACGGGAACAGATACGCAGTATTTT
CASSLDTGTDTQYF
>.|TRBJ2-1|13|.|TRBV7-3
TGTGCCAGCAGCTTACAAGGCTACAATGAGCAGTTCTTC
CASSLQGYNEQFF
>TRBD2|TRBJ2-1|21|.|TRBV7-3
TGTGCCAGCAGCCCGGGACTAGCGGGATCGCCTTTGGGCGTTTGGGGCAATGAGCAGTTCTTC
CASSPGLAGSPLGVWGNEQFF
>.|TRBJ2-1|15|.|TRBV9
TGTGCCAGCAGCGTAGATCCAGGCTCCTACAATGAGCAGTTCTTC
CASSVDPGSYNEQFF
>TRBD2|TRBJ2-3|17|.|TRBV10-3
TGTGCCACCATTCCCTCTAGCGGGAGGGTTGACACAGATACGCAGTATTTT
CATIPSSGRVDTDTQYF
>TRBD2|TRBJ2-7|14|.|TRBV6-5
TGTGCCAGCAGACGGACTAGCGCCTGGAGCGAGCAGTACTTC
CASRRTSAWSEQYF
>TRBD2|TRBJ2-7|13|.|TRBV5-4
TGTGCCAGCAGCAAGGAAACGGGAGGTGAGCAGTACTTC
CASSKETGGEQYF
>TRBD2|TRBJ2-3|14|.|TRBV28
TGTGCCAGCAGTTCTAGCGGGAGGGGTGATACGCAGTATTTT
CASSSSGRGDTQYF
>.|TRBJ1-5|12|.|TRBV30
TGTGCCTGGAGTGTACCCGGGCAGCCCCAGCATTTT
CAWSVPGQPQHF
>TRBD1|TRBJ2-5|14|.|TRBV9
TGTGCCAGCAGCTTAGGGACAGGGGGGGAGACCCAGTACTTC
CASSLGTGGETQYF
>.|TRBJ2-1|16|.|TRBV11-2
TGTGCCAGCAGCTCTTTGGGAATATCGTCCTACAATGAGCAGTTCTTC
CASSSLGISSYNEQFF
>TRBD2|TRBJ2-7|17|.|TRBV4-2
TGTGCCAGCAGCCAAGAGGGCCGGAAGGGACTAGGCAACGAGCAGTACTTC
CASSQEGRKGLGNEQYF
>.|TRBJ2-1|12|.|TRBV27
TGTGCCAGCAGTTCCGCCTACAATGAGCAGTTCTTC
CASSSAYNEQFF
>.|TRBJ1-2|12|few|TRBV11-2
TGTGCCAGCAGCCCGTTACTAAACGGCTACACCTTC
CASSPLLNGYTF
>TRBD1|TRBJ2-3|16|.|TRBV19
TGTGCCAGTAGTAGAACCGGGACAGGGGGCTTATATACGCAGTATTTT
CASSRTGTGGLYTQYF
>.|TRBJ1-1|15|once|TRBV10-3
TGTGCCATCAGTGAATCGGGACAACGGAACACTGAAGCTTTCTTT
CAISESGQRNTEAFF
>TRBD2|TRBJ2-3|17|.|TRBV5-1
TGCGCCAGCAGCTTGGCCTCCCTAGCGGGGCGCACAGATACGCAGTATTTT
CASSLASLAGRTDTQYF
>.|TRBJ2-5|11|.|TRBV30
TGTGCCTGGAGCACACAAGAGACCCAGTACTTC
CAWSTQETQYF
>.|TRBJ2-5|15|.|TRBV9
TGTGCCAGCAGCGTAGAGGAGGGAACCAAAGAGACCCAGTACTTC
CASSVEEGTKETQYF
>TRBD2|TRBJ2-7|15|.|TRBV28
TGTGCCAGCAGTTTCCCAAAGCGGGGTGCCTACGAGCAGTACTTC
CASSFPKRGAYEQYF
>.|TRBJ1-2|18|once|TRBV11-2
TGTGCCAGCAGCTTAGATCAGTGGGGTTGGGCCTCTAACTATGGCTACACCTTC
CASSLDQWGWASNYGYTF
>.|TRBJ2-7|13|.|TRBV29-1
TGCAGCGTTTTTCTCACCTTTTCATACGAGCAGTACTTC
CSVFLTFSYEQYF
>.|TRBJ2-3|17|.|TRBV7-2
TGTGCCAGCAGCTCGCTAAGGAGCGGAGAGATCACAGATACGCAGTATTTT
CASSSLRSGEITDTQYF
>TRBD2|TRBJ2-1|16|.|TRBV2
TGTGCCAGCAGTGTCATGGCGGGAGGGCCTCGGAATGAGCAGTTCTTC
CASSVMAGGPRNEQFF
>TRBD2|TRBJ2-5|15|.|TRBV5-4
TGTGCCAGCAGCGTGAGCGGGAGGGCAATGGAGACCCAGTACTTC
CASSVSGRAMETQYF
>.|TRBJ2-1|15|.|TRBV11-2
TGTGCCAGCAGCCCCGGACCGGTAAACTACAATGAGCAGTTCTTC
CASSPGPVNYNEQFF